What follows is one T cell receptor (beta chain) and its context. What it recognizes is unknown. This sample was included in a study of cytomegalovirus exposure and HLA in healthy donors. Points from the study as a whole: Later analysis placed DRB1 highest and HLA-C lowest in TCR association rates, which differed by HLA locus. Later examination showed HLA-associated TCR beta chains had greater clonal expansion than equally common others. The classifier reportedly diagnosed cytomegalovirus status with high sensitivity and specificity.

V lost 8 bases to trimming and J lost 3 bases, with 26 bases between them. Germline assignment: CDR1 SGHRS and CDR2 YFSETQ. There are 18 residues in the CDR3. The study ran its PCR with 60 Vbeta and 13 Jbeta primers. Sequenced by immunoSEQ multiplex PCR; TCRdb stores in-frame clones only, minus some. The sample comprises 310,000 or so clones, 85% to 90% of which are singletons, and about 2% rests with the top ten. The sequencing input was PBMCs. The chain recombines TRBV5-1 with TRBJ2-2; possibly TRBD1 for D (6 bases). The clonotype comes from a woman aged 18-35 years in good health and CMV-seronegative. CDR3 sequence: CASLEGTGLILDTGELFF. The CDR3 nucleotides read TGCGCCAGTCTTGAAGGTACAGGGTTGATACTTGACACCGGGGAGCTGTTTTTT.